The source of this TCR beta chain is a study of blood T cell repertoires in COVID-19. Authors' processing steps: Researchers report that nucleated cell counts were estimated from reference gene primer amplification. Repertoires were generated with immunoSEQ multiplex PCR, while TCRdb's copy carries only in-frame clones and drops some. D and trimming were read from the DNA, whereas the V and J calls and clone size are those reported in that table. The table records over 110,000 clones, 80% to 90% of them present only once. The CDR3 sequence is 14 residues long. Trimming at V came to 1 base and at J to 8 bases, leaving 7 bases not matched to a gene. The germline gives CDR1 SGHRS, CDR2 YFSETQ.

Sample: peripheral blood. This sequence joins TRBV5-1 and TRBJ1-2, with 8 bases matching TRBD1. The source of this sequence is a woman in her forties or fifties with acute or convalescent COVID-19. The chain's CDR3 is CASSLPGGGEGYTF. In nucleotides, the CDR3 is TGCGCCAGCAGCTTGCCAGGGGGCGGAGAAGGCTACACCTTC.